The 4 T cell receptor beta chains below were found in one sample sequenced in a study of blood T cells in healthy people across ages. The use of a sample-barcoded 5' primer and a J-beta primer mix characterized a second PCR of about 7 to 12 cycles. MiXCR, run by TCRdb on the 5' RACE reads, gives a single entry per CDR3 protein. The sample has roughly 700,000 distinct CDR3 sequences; roughly 32% are singletons. Sequencing was performed on blood. The receptor set was obtained from a woman of 80 years or more in good health.

The J gene is TRBJ1-1, the V gene TRBV20-1; no clear D gene. Germline V gene data show CDR1 as DFQATT and CDR2 as SNEGSKA (reference sequence). This CDR3 has 17 residues. V dropped 4 bases and J dropped 0 bases, with 21 bases sitting between them. CDR3 amino acids: CSANAPRQLTMNTEAFF. For the CDR3, the DNA is TGCAGTGCTAACGCGCCCCGACAACTCACCATGAACACTGAAGCTTTCTTT.

The rearrangement links TRBV5-5 to TRBJ1-2, with 11 bases matching TRBD1. Germline V gives CDR1 SGHKS, CDR2 YYEKEE (reference sequence). The CDR3 consists of 14 residues. The trim removed 4 bases at V and 6 bases at J, leaving 5 bases unmatched. The CDR3 spells CASSRDRGSNGYTF. For the CDR3, the DNA is TGTGCCAGCAGCCGGGACAGGGGGAGCAATGGCTACACCTTC.

This clonotype has a count of ten or more. The CDR3 coding sequence is TGTGCCAGCAGTTACTCGAACGCCAAAATCTACGAGCAGTACTTC. Translating it yields CASSYSNAKIYEQYF. The rearrangement links TRBV6-5 to TRBJ2-7; the D is unclear. The CDR3 runs to 15 residues. Germline loops: CDR1 MNHEY, CDR2 SVGAGI. Trimming removed 0 bases at V and 3 bases at J, with 12 bases between.

This clonotype has just a few counts. J is TRBJ2-5 and V is TRBV5-1; 9 nucleotides match TRBD2. The CDR3 covers 17 residues. After removal of 1 base from V and 11 bases from J, the junction contained 18 bases not matched to a gene. In germline, CDR1 is SGHRS, CDR2 YFSETQ. The DNA for the CDR3 is TGCGCCAGCAGCTTGATGACTAGCGGTCTGCCGGCTGATGAGCAGTACTTC. The encoded protein is CASSLMTSGLPADEQYF.